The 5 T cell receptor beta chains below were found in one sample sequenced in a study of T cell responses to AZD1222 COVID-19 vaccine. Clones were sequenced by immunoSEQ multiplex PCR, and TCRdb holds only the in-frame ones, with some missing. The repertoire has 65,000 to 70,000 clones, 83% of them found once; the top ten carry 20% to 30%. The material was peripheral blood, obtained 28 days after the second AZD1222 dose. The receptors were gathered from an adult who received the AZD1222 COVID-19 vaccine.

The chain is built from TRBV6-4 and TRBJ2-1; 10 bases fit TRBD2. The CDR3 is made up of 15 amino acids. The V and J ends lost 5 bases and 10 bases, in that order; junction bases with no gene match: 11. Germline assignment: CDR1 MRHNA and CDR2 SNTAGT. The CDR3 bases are TGTGCCAGCAGTCTATTAGCGGGGGGCCCCAACGAGCAGTTCTTC. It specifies CASSLLAGGPNEQFF.

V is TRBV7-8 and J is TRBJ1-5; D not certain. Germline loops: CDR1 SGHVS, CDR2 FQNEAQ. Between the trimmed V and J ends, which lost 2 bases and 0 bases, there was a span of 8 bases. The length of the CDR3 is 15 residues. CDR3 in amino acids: CASSLSAASNQPQHF. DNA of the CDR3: TGTGCCAGCAGCTTATCCGCAGCTAGCAATCAGCCCCAGCATTTT.

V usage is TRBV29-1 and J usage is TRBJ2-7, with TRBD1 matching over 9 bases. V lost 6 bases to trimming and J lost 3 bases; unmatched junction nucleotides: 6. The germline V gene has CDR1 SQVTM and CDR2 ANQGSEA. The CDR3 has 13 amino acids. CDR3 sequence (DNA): TGCAGCGTGACGACAGGGGGAAGCTACGAGCAGTACTTC. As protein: CSVTTGGSYEQYF.

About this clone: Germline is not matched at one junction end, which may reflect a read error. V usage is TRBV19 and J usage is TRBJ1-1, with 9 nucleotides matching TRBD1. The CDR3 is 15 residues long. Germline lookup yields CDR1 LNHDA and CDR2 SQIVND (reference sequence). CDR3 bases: TGTGCTTCAGGATTGGGAGACAGGGGGAACCCTGAAGCTTTCTTT. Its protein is CASGLGDRGNPEAFF.

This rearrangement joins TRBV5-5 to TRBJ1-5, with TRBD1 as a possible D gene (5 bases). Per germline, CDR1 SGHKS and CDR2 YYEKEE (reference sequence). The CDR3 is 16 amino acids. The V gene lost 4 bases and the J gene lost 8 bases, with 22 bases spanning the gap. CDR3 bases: TGTGCCAGCAGCCCCGGGGGTGGTATTTTAGGAGAGCCCCAGCATTTT. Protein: CASSPGGGILGEPQHF.